This T cell receptor (beta chain) came from a study of PD-1 blockade in classical Hodgkin lymphoma. Study information: Patients got intravenous nivolumab 3 mg/kg every 2 weeks. Study-wide findings and caveats: Reported findings placed baseline TCR diversity lower in newly diagnosed patients (compared with healthy donors).

A word on this clone: Its antigen is not identified.

Exposure to brentuximab vedotin varied, and each patient had relapsed following autologous stem cell transplantation. Magnetic negative selection served to purify CD4+ T cells out of PBMCs that had been thawed. Profiled with immunoSEQ multiplex PCR; TCRdb holds only in-frame clones, not every one. The sample includes approximately 9,800 clones, roughly 69% seen only once; the top ten take about 4%. The CDR3 is 15 amino acids. The V gene's germline CDR1 is MDHEN and CDR2 SYDVKM. Unmatched junction bases numbered 9, after V lost 1 base and J lost 6 bases. This rearrangement joins TRBV28 to TRBJ2-7; the match to TRBD1 covers 7 bases. Sequenced here: CD4+ T cells from blood, sampled at baseline. The TCR sequence derives from a human donor with classical Hodgkin lymphoma. This chain's CDR3 is CASSLSADPGGEQYF. CDR3 coding DNA: TGTGCCAGCAGTTTATCGGCGGACCCAGGGGGCGAGCAGTACTTC.